The rows below give T cell receptor beta chains drawn from one sample of a study of blood T cell repertoires in COVID-19. TCRdb's copy holds only in-frame clones and misses some; the assay was immunoSEQ multiplex PCR. This sample carries around 230,000 clones, roughly 82% of them seen once, and the ten largest clones take about 2%. Sequencing used peripheral blood. These receptors came from a man aged 40-50 years who had recovered from COVID-19. Each CDR3 is given with its conserved first and last residue. The order of the fields is J gene, V gene, D gene, clone size, CDR3 DNA, CDR3 protein. A D gene is named only where the DNA matches it firmly. The listing skips clone size in some rows; elsewhere it reads once, few, many or a size class.

>TRBJ1-2|TRBV7-2|TRBD1|.
TGTGCCAGCAGCGTAGACAGGGCGGGCTATGGCTACACCTTC
CASSVDRAGYGYTF
>TRBJ2-1|TRBV2|TRBD1|.
TGTGCCAGCAGTGAAAGGCTGCCGGGACAGGGTGACAATGAGCAGTTCTTC
CASSERLPGQGDNEQFF
>TRBJ2-4|TRBV11-3|.|.
TGTGCCAGCAGACGGGAACGGGCAGGGGGGAGCTCACTAGCCAAAAACATTCAGTACTTC
CASRRERAGGSSLAKNIQYF
>TRBJ2-3|TRBV2|.|.
TGTGCCAGCAGTGGTATCGGGACTCCAGATACGCAGTATTTT
CASSGIGTPDTQYF
>TRBJ2-7|TRBV10-2|TRBD2|.
TGCGCCAGCAGTGAGTCCCGGACTAGCGGGAGGGGAGAGCAGTACTTC
CASSESRTSGRGEQYF
>TRBJ2-7|TRBV10-3|.|.
TGTGCCATCAGTGAGTCGGACAGCAGGGAGGGCGAGCAGTACTTC
CAISESDSREGEQYF
>TRBJ2-3|TRBV10-3|.|few
TGTGCCATCAGTGAAACCGGGGACACAGATACGCAGTATTTT
CAISETGDTDTQYF
>TRBJ2-1|TRBV7-2|.|once
TGTGCCAGCAGCTGGGCTAGCTATGAGCAGTTCTTC
CASSWASYEQFF
>TRBJ2-1|TRBV5-1|TRBD1|.
TGCGCCAGCAGGACAGGGGACGGGGTCTACAATGAGCAGTTCTTC
CASRTGDGVYNEQFF
>TRBJ2-5|TRBV5-1|TRBD2|.
TGCGCCAGCAGCTTGGCTGGGACTAGCGGGGGGGCTGAGACCCAGTACTTC
CASSLAGTSGGAETQYF
>TRBJ2-5|TRBV28|TRBD2|.
TGTGCCAGCAGATCTAAAGCGGGAATTGGAGGGACCCAGTACTTC
CASRSKAGIGGTQYF
>TRBJ2-3|TRBV18|.|.
TGTGCCAGCTCACCAGTCGCGGTCCACGATACGCAGTATTTT
CASSPVAVHDTQYF
>TRBJ1-2|TRBV6-2/TRBV6-3|.|.
TGTGCCAGCAGTTATAATAGGGAGCGAGGCTACACCTTC
CASSYNRERGYTF
>TRBJ1-2|TRBV7-9|.|.
TGTGCCAGCAGCTCTAACAGTCCTAATGGCTACACCTTC
CASSSNSPNGYTF
>TRBJ2-3|TRBV30|TRBD2|.
TGTGCCTGGAAGTTGACCGGGACTAGCGGCACAGATACGCAGTATTTT
CAWKLTGTSGTDTQYF
>TRBJ1-1|TRBV7-2|TRBD1|.
TGTGCCAGCAGCCCTCGGCCGGGACAGATTATGAACACTGAAGCTTTCTTT
CASSPRPGQIMNTEAFF
>TRBJ1-2|TRBV19|TRBD1|.
TGTGCCAGTAGCCAACAGACAGGGGCCTATGGCTACACCTTC
CASSQQTGAYGYTF
>TRBJ2-3|TRBV6-4|TRBD2|.
TGTGCCAGCAGCCGACTAGCGGGAGAGGCAGATACGCAGTATTTT
CASSRLAGEADTQYF
>TRBJ2-5|TRBV11-2|TRBD1|.
TGTGCCAGCAGTCCAGGACAGGGGGGGACCCAGTACTTC
CASSPGQGGTQYF
>TRBJ1-2|TRBV7-8|.|.
TGTGCCAGCAGCTTATTAGGGGGAGAGACCTATGGCTACACCTTC
CASSLLGGETYGYTF
>TRBJ1-1|TRBV12-2|.|.
TGTGCAAGTCGCTTAACCGTACGGAGGGCAGGGACTGAAGCTTTCTTT
CASRLTVRRAGTEAFF
>TRBJ2-7|TRBV29-1|.|.
TGCAGCGTTGAAGTGGAGCGGCCGAGCTCCTACGAGCAGTACTTC
CSVEVERPSSYEQYF
>TRBJ1-2|TRBV3-1/TRBV3-2|.|.
TGTGCCAGCAGCGGGGCAGGTCGTTCCTATGGCTACACCTTC
CASSGAGRSYGYTF
>TRBJ1-5|TRBV4-1|TRBD1|.
TGCGCCAGCAGCCCGTTAGTGACAGGGTTGGGCAATCAGCCCCAGCATTTT
CASSPLVTGLGNQPQHF
>TRBJ2-7|TRBV12-5|TRBD1|.
TGTGCTAGTGGTTCACAGGGGTCGTTGGTCTACGAGCAGTACTTC
CASGSQGSLVYEQYF
>TRBJ1-2|TRBV28|.|.
TGTGCCACCCGAGGCTATTATGGCTACACCTTC
CATRGYYGYTF
>TRBJ2-1|TRBV4-1|TRBD2|.
TGCGCCAGCAGCCGACTAGCGGGGACGACCAGCTCCTACAATGAGCAGTTCTTC
CASSRLAGTTSSYNEQFF
>TRBJ2-7|TRBV5-1|.|few
TGCGCCAGCAGCTTTTCCCCCGGTTCGGGCGAGCAGTACTTC
CASSFSPGSGEQYF
>TRBJ1-2|TRBV30|.|.
TGTGCCTGGAGTGCTATCCACCTGAGTGGCTACACCTTC
CAWSAIHLSGYTF
>TRBJ1-3|TRBV11-2|.|.
TGTGCCAGCGGGGCAGGGTCTGGAAACACCATATATTTT
CASGAGSGNTIYF
>TRBJ1-5|TRBV6-5|.|few
TGTGCCAGCACCGGGAGCTATGGTCAGCCCCAGCATTTT
CASTGSYGQPQHF
>TRBJ1-4|TRBV6-5|.|.
TGTGCCAGAGGGGTTGCCGGGAGGGAAAAACTGTTTTTT
CARGVAGREKLFF
>TRBJ2-1|TRBV20-1|TRBD2|.
TGCAGTGCTAGTGAGGGGACTAGCGGTTACAATGAGCAGTTCTTC
CSASEGTSGYNEQFF
>TRBJ2-3|TRBV5-4|TRBD1|.
TGTGCCAGCAGTCGGCCGGGACAGGGGCACGGGGAAAGGGGCACAGATACGCAGTATTTT
CASSRPGQGHGERGTDTQYF
>TRBJ2-3|TRBV7-7|TRBD2|.
TGTGCCAGCAGCCCCAGACTAGCCCAAACTAGCACAGATACGCAGTATTTT
CASSPRLAQTSTDTQYF
>TRBJ2-5|TRBV24-1|.|.
TGTGCCACCAGTGATGAAGGACAGTGGGTCCAAGAGACCCAGTACTTC
CATSDEGQWVQETQYF
>TRBJ2-3|TRBV11-2|.|.
TGTGCCAGCAGCTTAGTGGGGGGGCCCCCAGATACGCAGTATTTT
CASSLVGGPPDTQYF
>TRBJ2-5|TRBV9|TRBD1|once
TGTGCCAGCAGCCCTCGGACAGGGGGGATAGAGACCCAGTACTTC
CASSPRTGGIETQYF
>TRBJ2-1|TRBV27|.|many
TGTGCCAGCAGGACAGCCTCCAATGAGCAGTTCTTC
CASRTASNEQFF
>TRBJ2-3|TRBV2|TRBD2|.
TGTGCCAGCAAAGCGGGGGGGCCGCGGCCAGATACGCAGTATTTT
CASKAGGPRPDTQYF